These 18 T cell receptor beta chains were sequenced from one sample in a study of blood T cell repertoires in COVID-19. Using immunoSEQ multiplex PCR, the repertoire was profiled, and TCRdb retains in-frame clones only, with some absent. The sample lists roughly 330,000 clones; around 92% were seen once. Sequencing was carried out using peripheral blood. These receptors were taken from a man aged 18 to 30 who had recovered from COVID-19.

The chain is built from TRBV11-2 and TRBJ2-7; D remains ambiguous. Germline lookup yields CDR1 SGHAT and CDR2 FQNNGV. The CDR3 has 14 amino acids. With 3 bases removed from V and 5 bases from J, the gap between germline ends came to 14 bases. DNA for the CDR3: TGTGCCAGCAGCTTGGGCCTCCGCTGGAACGAGCAGTACTTC. It encodes CASSLGLRWNEQYF.

The chain is built from TRBV19 and TRBJ2-1; D unresolved. Trimming left V 6 bases short and J 1 base short, with 7 bases between. CDR3 length equals 13 residues. Germline CDR1 reads LNHDA; CDR2 reads SQIVND (reference sequence). CDR3 DNA sequence: TGTGCCAGTAGGGAGATATCCTACAATGAGCAGTTCTTC. As protein: CASREISYNEQFF.

On this clone itself: The junction departs from germline at one end; a sequencing error may be responsible. The genes are TRBV7-7 and TRBJ1-1; 12 nucleotides match TRBD1. CDR1 and CDR2 (germline): SSHAT, FNYEAQ (reference sequence). The CDR3 consists of 19 residues. Written as DNA, the CDR3 is TGTGCTAGCAGCTCCCTGACCGGGACAGGGGGCAGAGGAATCACTGAAGCTTTCTTT. Translated: CASSSLTGTGGRGITEAFF.

This chain connects TRBV3-1 (or the pseudogene TRBV3-2) to TRBJ1-1; D is uncertain. V lost 4 bases to trimming and J lost 1 base, with 13 bases between them. Germline V gene sequence: CDR1 LGHDT, CDR2 YNNKEL (reference sequence). This CDR3 spans 15 amino acids. Written as DNA, the CDR3 is TGTGCCAGCAGCCCCAGGCTCCTCGGGAACACTGAAGCTTTCTTT. It translates to CASSPRLLGNTEAFF.

The chain uses TRBV5-1 and TRBJ2-7, with TRBD1 matching 7 bases. Germline CDR1 and CDR2: SGHRS and YFSETQ. The CDR3 is made up of 15 amino acids. J was trimmed by 7 bases and V by 3 bases; bases with no gene match: 13. CDR3 loop: CASSSDRVGIWEQYF. For the CDR3, the DNA is TGCGCCAGCAGCTCAGACAGGGTTGGGATTTGGGAGCAGTACTTC. The entire variable domain, with the rest obtained from reference TRBV5-1 and TRBJ2-7, is as follows: KAGVTQTPRYLIKTRGQQVTLSCSPISGHRSVSWYQQTPGQGLQFLFEYFSETQRNKGNFPGRFSGRQFSNSRSEMNVSTLELGDSALYLCASSSDRVGIWEQYFGPGTRLTVT.

The chain combines TRBV30 with TRBJ2-5, with D maybe TRBD2 (6 bases). CDR1 is GTSNPN, CDR2 SVGIG, per germline (reference sequence). The CDR3 has 13 amino acids. V lost 3 bases and J lost 1, with 9 bases in between. CDR3 nucleotides: TGTGCCTGGAGAAAGGGACTCCAAGAGACCCAGTACTTC. Translation gives CAWRKGLQETQYF.

The CDR3 reads CAWSVLRSRQYF. The CDR3, as DNA: TGTGCCTGGAGTGTACTAAGGAGCAGGCAGTACTTC. The gene calls are TRBV30 and TRBJ2-7; D is ambiguous. The germline gives CDR1 GTSNPN, CDR2 SVGIG (reference sequence). The ends were cut back, 0 bases at V and 9 bases at J, with 12 bases in the middle. The CDR3 consists of 12 residues.

The V gene is TRBV5-1, the J gene TRBJ1-1; TRBD1 matches 7 bases. Germline CDR1 reads SGHRS; CDR2 reads YFSETQ. The junction had 2 bases not matched to a gene; V was cut back by 3 bases and J by 0 bases. The CDR3 consists of 14 residues. CDR3 amino acids: CASSWGQLNTEAFF. Here the CDR3 DNA reads TGCGCCAGCAGCTGGGGACAGTTGAACACTGAAGCTTTCTTT. Full variable domain (rest looked up from reference TRBV5-1 and TRBJ1-1): KAGVTQTPRYLIKTRGQQVTLSCSPISGHRSVSWYQQTPGQGLQFLFEYFSETQRNKGNFPGRFSGRQFSNSRSEMNVSTLELGDSALYLCASSWGQLNTEAFFGQGTRLTVV.

This chain uses TRBV21-1 with TRBJ1-5; the DNA was not compared with TRBD1, the D call given in the table. TRBV21-1 is listed as a pseudogene. The CDR3 spans 16 residues. CDR3 bases: TGTGCCAGCAGCAAGGGGGCACAGGGGGCTGGTCAGCCCCAGCATTTT. Residues: CASSKGAQGAGQPQHF.

The chain links TRBV5-5 to TRBJ1-1; 9 nucleotides agree with TRBD1. Trimming removed 4 bases from V and 4 bases from J; junction bases left unmatched: 14. CDR1 and CDR2 (germline): SGHKS, YYEKEE (reference sequence). This CDR3 has 17 amino acids. The DNA of the CDR3 is TGTGCCAGCAGCCTCCCCCCGGGACAGGGTAGGTCCACTGAAGCTTTCTTT. Translated: CASSLPPGQGRSTEAFF.

The chain carries TRBV6-5 and TRBJ1-4; the D gene is possibly TRBD1 (6 bases). Germline CDR1 reads MNHEY; CDR2 reads SVGAGI. Trimming removed 0 bases at V and 6 bases at J, with 14 bases between. The CDR3 has 16 residues. CDR3 sequence (DNA): TGTGCCAGCAGTTACTCCGGACAGCCCCTTCATGAAAAACTGTTTTTT. This sequence encodes CASSYSGQPLHEKLFF.

The gene calls are TRBV10-2 and TRBJ2-1; 10 bases fit TRBD2. V trimming: 8 bases; J trimming: 6 bases; junction bases outside the gene matches: 10. Germline values: CDR1 WSHSY, CDR2 SAAADI. The CDR3 covers 15 residues. CDR3: CASGASGSLRNEQFF. The CDR3 DNA reads as TGCGCCAGCGGAGCTAGCGGGAGTCTTCGCAATGAGCAGTTCTTC.

The chain employs TRBV9 and TRBJ2-3; 14 bases line up with TRBD2. With V trimmed by 3 bases and J by 6 bases, 15 bases remained unmatched. The germline CDR1 and CDR2 sequences are SGDLS and YYNGEE. The length of the CDR3 is 19 residues. CDR3 region: CASSDPPGLAGATKDTQYF. In nucleotides, the CDR3 is TGTGCCAGCAGCGACCCTCCGGGACTAGCGGGAGCCACCAAGGATACGCAGTATTTT.

The genes are TRBV6-4 and TRBJ1-5; weak D call: TRBD1 (6 bases). Germline V gene lookup returns CDR1 MRHNA and CDR2 SNTAGT. CDR3 length equals 15 residues. V was trimmed by 6 bases and J by 0 bases, leaving 12 bases between them. CDR3 loop: CASRKPGDSNQPQHF. Written as DNA, the CDR3 is TGTGCCAGCAGAAAACCAGGGGATAGCAATCAGCCCCAGCATTTT.

The gene calls are TRBV9 and TRBJ1-2; tentatively, D is TRBD1 (5 bases). CDR3 length: 12 residues. The germline V and J ends were trimmed by 5 bases and 7 bases, with 12 bases remaining between them. CDR1 and CDR2 from the germline V gene are SGDLS and YYNGEE. The DNA for the CDR3 is TGTGCCAGCAGGGACACAGGCTCTGGCTACACCTTC. This gives the protein CASRDTGSGYTF.

This CDR3 reads CASSISPWTSGMNEQFF. The CDR3 DNA sequence: TGTGCCAGTAGTATATCTCCATGGACTAGCGGGATGAATGAGCAGTTCTTC. The gene calls are TRBV19 and TRBJ2-1; TRBD2 aligns across 12 bases. V lost 2 bases and J lost 7; bases outside the gene matches: 9. The CDR3 has 17 residues. Germline-derived CDR1 and CDR2 are LNHDA and SQIVND (reference sequence).

This chain connects TRBV2 to TRBJ2-5, with 8 bases aligning to TRBD1. The CDR3 length is 15 residues. CDR1 is SNHLY, CDR2 FYNNEI, per germline. The V gene end was trimmed by 1 base and the J gene end by 5 bases; junction bases not matched to a gene: 6. DNA for the CDR3: TGTGCCAGCAGTGAAGAGCCAGGGGGCCTTGAGACCCAGTACTTC. Protein: CASSEEPGGLETQYF. The full variable domain, with the rest looked up from reference TRBV2 and TRBJ2-5, is EPEVTQTPSHQVTQMGQEVILRCVPISNHLYFYWYRQILGQKVEFLVSFYNNEISEKSEIFDDQFSVERPDGSNFTLKIRSTKLEDSAMYFCASSEEPGGLETQYFGPGTRLLVL.

This rearrangement joins TRBV2 to TRBJ2-1; 9 positions match TRBD2. Trimming at V came to 5 bases and at J to 8 bases, leaving 7 bases not matched to a gene. Germline V gene data show CDR1 as SNHLY and CDR2 as FYNNEI. The CDR3 is made up of 14 amino acids. The CDR3 nucleotides read TGTGCCAGCAGTACCGGGACTAGCCTTCATGAGCAGTTCTTC. Translated, it gives CASSTGTSLHEQFF.